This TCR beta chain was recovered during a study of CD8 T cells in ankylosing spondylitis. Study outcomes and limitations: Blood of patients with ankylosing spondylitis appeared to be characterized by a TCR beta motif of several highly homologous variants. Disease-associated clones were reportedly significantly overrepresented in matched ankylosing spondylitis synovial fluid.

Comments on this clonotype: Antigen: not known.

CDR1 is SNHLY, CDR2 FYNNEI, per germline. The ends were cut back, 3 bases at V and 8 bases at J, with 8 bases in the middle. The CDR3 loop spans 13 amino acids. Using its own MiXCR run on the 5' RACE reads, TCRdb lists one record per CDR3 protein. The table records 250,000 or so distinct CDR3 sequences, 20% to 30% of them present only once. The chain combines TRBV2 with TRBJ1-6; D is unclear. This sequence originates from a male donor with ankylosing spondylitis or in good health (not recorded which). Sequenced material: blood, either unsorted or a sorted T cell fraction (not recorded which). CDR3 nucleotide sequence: TGTGCCAGCAGTGATTCCGGTGATTCACCCCTCCACTTT. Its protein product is CASSDSGDSPLHF.